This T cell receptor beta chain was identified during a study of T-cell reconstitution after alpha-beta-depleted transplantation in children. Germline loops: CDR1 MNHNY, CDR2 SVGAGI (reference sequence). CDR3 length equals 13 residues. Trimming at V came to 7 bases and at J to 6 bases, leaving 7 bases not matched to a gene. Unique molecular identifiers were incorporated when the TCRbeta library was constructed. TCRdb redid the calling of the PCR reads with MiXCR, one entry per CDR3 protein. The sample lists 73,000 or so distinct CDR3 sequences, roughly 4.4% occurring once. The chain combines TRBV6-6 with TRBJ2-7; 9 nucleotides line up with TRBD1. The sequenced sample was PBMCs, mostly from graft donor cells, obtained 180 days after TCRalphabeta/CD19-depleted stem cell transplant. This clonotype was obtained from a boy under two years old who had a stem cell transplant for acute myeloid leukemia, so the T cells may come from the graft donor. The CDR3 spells CASTPDRGGEQYV. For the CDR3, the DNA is TGTGCCAGCACTCCGGACAGGGGTGGCGAGCAGTACGTC.